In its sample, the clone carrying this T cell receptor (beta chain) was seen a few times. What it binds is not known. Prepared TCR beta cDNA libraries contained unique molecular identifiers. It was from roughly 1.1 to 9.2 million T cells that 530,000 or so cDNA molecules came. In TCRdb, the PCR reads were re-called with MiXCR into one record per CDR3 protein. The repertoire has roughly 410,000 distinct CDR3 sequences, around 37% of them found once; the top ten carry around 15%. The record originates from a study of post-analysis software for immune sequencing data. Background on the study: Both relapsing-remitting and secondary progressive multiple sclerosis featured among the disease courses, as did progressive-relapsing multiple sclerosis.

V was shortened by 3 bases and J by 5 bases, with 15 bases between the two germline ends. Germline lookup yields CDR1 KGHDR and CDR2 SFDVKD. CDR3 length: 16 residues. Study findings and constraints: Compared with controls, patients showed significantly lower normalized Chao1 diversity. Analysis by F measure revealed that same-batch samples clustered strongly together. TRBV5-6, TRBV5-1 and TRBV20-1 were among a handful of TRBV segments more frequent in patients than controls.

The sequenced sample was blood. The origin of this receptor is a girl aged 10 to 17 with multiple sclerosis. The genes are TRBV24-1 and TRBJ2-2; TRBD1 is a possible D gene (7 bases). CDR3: CATSDPRTGGTGELFF. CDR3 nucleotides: TGTGCCACCAGTGATCCGAGGACAGGAGGGACCGGGGAGCTGTTTTTT.